This TCR beta chain originates from a study of T-cell memory formation after mild COVID-19. Regarding the study as a whole: Later expanders leaned CD4+, whereas clones that contracted between day 15 and 85 were balanced CD4/CD8.

Germline V gene lookup returns CDR1 SGDLS and CDR2 YYNGEE. The V and J ends lost 3 bases and 6 bases respectively, with 4 bases between them. CDR3 length equals 12 residues. Concerning this clonotype itself: Antigen: not known.

TCRdb re-analysed the 5' RACE reads in MiXCR, keeping a single row per CDR3 protein. This sample has some 300,000 distinct CDR3 sequences; more than 20% occur once, and the top ten carry under 25%. J is TRBJ1-6 and V is TRBV9; no reliable D call. The specimen sequenced was PBMCs or a T cell subset sorted from them (not recorded which). The source is a man aged 18 to 30 who had mild COVID-19 (a few samples of this study predate the infection). Cell type and time point are not known. CDR3 sequence (DNA): TGTGCCAGCAGCGGTATTAATTCACCCCTCCACTTT. Encoded protein: CASSGINSPLHF.